A selection of T cell receptor beta chains follows, all from one sample in a study of blood T cell repertoires in COVID-19. Repertoires were generated with immunoSEQ multiplex PCR, while TCRdb's copy carries only in-frame clones and drops some. The table includes 210,000 or so clones, over 75% detected once. Sequencing input: PBMCs or T cells enriched from blood (not recorded which). These receptors were obtained from a man between 25 and 39 years old with acute COVID-19. CDR3s include the opening cysteine and the closing phenylalanine or tryptophan.

V	J	CDR3
TRBV25-1	TRBJ1-5	CASSREGDQPQHF
TRBV7-9	TRBJ2-4	CASSSVRDKNIQYF
TRBV11-3	TRBJ2-2	CASSFGRGNTGELFF
TRBV2	TRBJ2-3	CASSDGGLVSDTQYF
TRBV18	TRBJ1-2	CASSPPSGYGYTF
TRBV30	TRBJ1-4	CAWSVKGPEKLFF
TRBV7-9	TRBJ2-7	CASSLRAYEQYF
TRBV9	TRBJ1-2	CASSHPRVGDRANYGYTF
TRBV28	TRBJ1-2	CASEDTLNYGYTF
TRBV6-5	TRBJ1-6	CASSQANSPLHF
TRBV6-6	TRBJ2-1	CASSLSSEQFF
TRBV5-1	TRBJ1-1	CASSGSGRTEAFF
TRBV6-4	TRBJ2-2	CASSDRDTGELFF
TRBV5-5	TRBJ1-5	CASSLDGLSNQPQHF
TRBV6-5	TRBJ1-5	CASCQHANQPQHF
TRBV20-1	TRBJ2-5	CSASRGPSQETQYF
TRBV7-2	TRBJ2-7	CASSPTPSYEQYF
TRBV5-1	TRBJ1-1	CASSPDRADTEAFF
TRBV27	TRBJ1-6	CASSLRGPDNSPLHF
TRBV11-2	TRBJ1-2	CASSRTGGGYGYTF
TRBV7-9	TRBJ2-2	CASSFPSRSTGELFF
TRBV5-6	TRBJ1-2	CASSLGRNYGYTF
TRBV18	TRBJ1-2	CASSPGTDLNYGYTF
TRBV7-3	TRBJ2-1	CASSLVGGLNEQFF
TRBV9	TRBJ2-3	CASSVKAGGSTDTQYF
TRBV2	TRBJ2-2	CASIEQGATGELFF
TRBV4-1	TRBJ2-7	CASSPQEGASYEQYF
TRBV13	TRBJ2-3	CASSSPGGLSGGSDTQYF
TRBV30	TRBJ1-4	CAWSVGSAASEKLFF
TRBV19	TRBJ2-6	CASRILTGANVLTF
TRBV5-5	TRBJ1-4	CASRGPWVNEKLFF
TRBV19	TRBJ1-2	CASTLDRNEGGYTF
TRBV5-1	TRBJ1-2	CASSPDRSYGYTF
TRBV7-9	TRBJ1-4	CASRTDRAVAEKLFF
TRBV19	TRBJ1-3	CASREGSGNTIYF
TRBV10-2	TRBJ2-3	CAIGTTGGGDTQYF
TRBV5-6	TRBJ1-1	CASSSGGTGGGVNTEAFF